These 25 T cell receptor beta chains were sequenced from one sample in a study of monozygotic twins with inflammatory bowel disease. TCRdb reanalyzed the 5' RACE reads and collapses them to one entry per CDR3 protein, without DNA. This table holds around 400,000 distinct CDR3 sequences. The source material was blood. The receptors shown here come from a human donor with ulcerative colitis or Crohn's disease, or a healthy co-twin of an affected twin (not recorded which).

The rearrangement links TRBV14 to TRBJ2-3; with no DNA, the TCRdb D assignment of TRBD1 cannot be verified. The CDR3 is made up of 15 amino acids. Germline assignment: CDR1 SGHDN and CDR2 FVKESK. The CDR3 region is CASSQSPPGTDTQYF.

The V and J genes are TRBV25-1 and TRBJ1-4; lacking DNA, the TRBD1 call made by TCRdb goes unchecked. The CDR3 loop spans 16 amino acids. The germline CDR1 and CDR2 sequences are MGHDK and SYGVNS. The CDR3 here is CASSEYPTGAGGKLFF.

The chain is built from TRBV7-9 and TRBJ2-4; absent DNA, TCRdb's TRBD1 call cannot be checked. Germline V gives CDR1 SEHNR, CDR2 FQNEAQ (reference sequence). CDR3 size: 15 residues. The CDR3 loop is CASSARDSPVGIQYF.

The V gene is TRBV7-2, the J gene TRBJ1-5. Germline CDR1 reads SGHTA; CDR2 reads FQGNSA. This CDR3 is built from 15 residues. The chain's CDR3 is CASSLELMNNQPQHF.

The J gene is TRBJ2-1, the V gene TRBV6-1; TCRdb returns TRBD1, unconfirmable since there is no DNA. CDR3 length: 14 amino acids. Per germline, CDR1 MNHNS and CDR2 SASEGT. CDR3 protein: CASSAGGLGGEQFF.

V is TRBV20-1 and J is TRBJ2-5; with no DNA, the TCRdb D assignment of TRBD1 cannot be verified. This CDR3 contains 15 residues. The germline V gene has CDR1 DFQATT and CDR2 SNEGSKA (reference sequence). The CDR3 is CSARTSKSPKETQYF.

The V and J genes are TRBV5-1 and TRBJ2-1. The CDR3 has 15 amino acids. The germline gives CDR1 SGHRS, CDR2 YFSETQ. The CDR3 protein is CASSLVKSSYNEQFF.

V gene TRBV18 combines with J gene TRBJ2-5. The CDR3 has 12 amino acids. Germline CDR1 reads KGHSH; CDR2 reads LQKENI. The CDR3 reads CASSSVQETQYF. The full variable domain, rest sourced from reference TRBV18 and TRBJ2-5, is NAGVMQNPRHLVRRRGQEARLRCSPMKGHSHVYWYRQLPEEGLKFMVYLQKENIIDESGMPKERFSAEFPKEGPSILRIQQVVRGDSAAYFCASSSVQETQYFGPGTRLLVL.

This chain joins TRBV7-6 and TRBJ2-1; the TRBD2 assignment by TCRdb is unverifiable without DNA. Germline CDR1 reads SGHVS; CDR2 reads FNYEAQ. This CDR3 comprises 16 residues. CDR3 region: CASSLAVWEGPNEQFF.

This chain joins TRBV25-1 and TRBJ2-7; TCRdb lists TRBD2, though no DNA is available to test this call. The CDR3 has 15 residues. CDR1 is MGHDK, CDR2 SYGVNS, per germline. CDR3: CASSPRLAASYEQYF.

The chain employs TRBV24-1 and TRBJ2-1; TCRdb returns TRBD2, unconfirmable since there is no DNA. Germline CDR1 KGHDR, CDR2 SFDVKD. This CDR3 has 16 residues. The CDR3 sequence is CATSDLTSGLINEQFF.

This chain links TRBV5-1 with TRBJ2-7; the D call from TCRdb, TRBD2, cannot be confirmed without DNA. The CDR3 has 14 residues. Germline CDR1 is SGHRS and CDR2 is YFSETQ. CDR3: CASSLALASHEQYF.

V is TRBV3-1 and J is TRBJ2-2; TCRdb returns TRBD1, unconfirmable since there is no DNA. Per the germline V gene, CDR1 is LGHDT and CDR2 is YNNKEL (reference sequence). This CDR3 comprises 16 residues. The CDR3 reads CASSQDKGFAGGELFF.

The chain has TRBV30 and TRBJ2-4; TCRdb's D call of TRBD1 is untestable without DNA. The germline CDR1 and CDR2 sequences are GTSNPN and SVGIG (reference sequence). This CDR3 comprises 13 residues. CDR3 sequence reads: CAWSGTRGNIQYF.

The chain joins TRBV12-3 or TRBV12-4 to TRBJ1-1; TCRdb designates TRBD1, a call that cannot be tested without DNA. This CDR3 region has 17 residues. The chain's CDR3 is CASSLRSGRRVNTEAFF.

The chain carries TRBV5-1 and TRBJ2-5; TCRdb gives TRBD1 as the D gene, but with no DNA this cannot be confirmed. The germline CDR1 and CDR2 sequences are SGHRS and YFSETQ. The CDR3 length is 16 residues. CDR3 loop: CASSFSGQGAGETQYF.

This chain uses TRBV5-1 with TRBJ2-1; TCRdb reports TRBD2, a call that lacks DNA to check it against. The CDR3 is 15 residues long. In germline, CDR1 is SGHRS, CDR2 YFSETQ. CDR3 in amino acids: CASSLLAGGRHEQFF.

The chain carries TRBV7-9 and TRBJ2-1; the D call from TCRdb, TRBD2, cannot be confirmed without DNA. The CDR3 consists of 15 residues. Germline CDR1 reads SEHNR; CDR2 reads FQNEAQ (reference sequence). CDR3 loop: CASTIEGGHDNEQFF.

The gene calls are TRBV12-3 or TRBV12-4 and TRBJ1-4. The CDR3 contains 15 residues. CDR3 protein: CASSLTGPTNEKLFF.

The V gene is TRBV6-5, the J gene TRBJ2-1; TCRdb gives TRBD2 as the D gene, but with no DNA this cannot be confirmed. This CDR3 has 15 residues. Germline loops: CDR1 MNHEY, CDR2 SVGAGI. CDR3 amino acids: CASSYPPSGTNEQFF.

This chain joins TRBV29-1 and TRBJ1-2. Germline CDR1 and CDR2: SQVTM and ANQGSEA. There are 13 residues in the CDR3. CDR3 amino acids: CSVDRSRNYGYTF.

V is TRBV7-2 and J is TRBJ2-5; TCRdb's D call, TRBD2, is unchecked because there is no DNA. Per the germline V gene, CDR1 is SGHTA and CDR2 is FQGNSA. The CDR3 contains 16 residues. CDR3 in amino acids: CASSSKFAGGQETQYF.

This chain uses TRBV5-1 with TRBJ2-2. Germline V CDR1 and CDR2: SGHRS, YFSETQ. The CDR3 is made up of 18 amino acids. CDR3 residues: CASSLESGYRKNTGELFF. The whole variable domain, filled in from reference TRBV5-1 and TRBJ2-2, reads KAGVTQTPRYLIKTRGQQVTLSCSPISGHRSVSWYQQTPGQGLQFLFEYFSETQRNKGNFPGRFSGRQFSNSRSEMNVSTLELGDSALYLCASSLESGYRKNTGELFFGEGSRLTVL.

The CDR3 is CASSETSGIGDTQYF. The chain uses TRBV5-1 and TRBJ2-3; checking the TCRdb D call of TRBD2 is not possible without DNA. Per germline, CDR1 SGHRS and CDR2 YFSETQ. CDR3 length: 15 residues.

The genes are TRBV10-3 and TRBJ2-2; TCRdb outputs TRBD1, but without DNA this stays unchecked. Per the germline V gene, CDR1 is ENHRY and CDR2 is SYGVKD. The CDR3 has 18 residues. This chain's CDR3 is CAIRLRASGTTNTGELFF.